This is a list of T cell receptor beta chains from one sample in a study of cytomegalovirus exposure and HLA in healthy donors. TCRdb keeps only in-frame clones here, not all; method: immunoSEQ multiplex PCR. The table includes about 50,000 clones, 60% to 80% detected once. The sample comprised PBMCs. The receptors here all came from a woman in her thirties or forties in good health and CMV-seropositive. Both conserved end residues are part of each CDR3. Each record gives: clone size, D gene, J gene, V gene, CDR3 DNA, CDR3 protein. A D gene is named only where the DNA matches it firmly. Clone size, where shown, is once, few, many, or a class for clones that have expanded.

>.|TRBD1|TRBJ1-1|TRBV15
TGTGCCACCAGCAGAACAGGGGACGGATTCAGGGAAGCTTTCTTT
CATSRTGDGFREAFF
>.|.|TRBJ1-5|TRBV6-6
TGTGCCAGCAGTGCTCTAGGCAATCAGCCCCAGCATTTT
CASSALGNQPQHF
>.|.|TRBJ1-5|TRBV6-1
TGTGCCAGCAACCTAGGGGCTGGTCAGCCCCAGCATTTT
CASNLGAGQPQHF
>.|.|TRBJ1-6|TRBV27
TGTGCCAGCAGTTTCAACTATAATTCACCCCTCCACTTT
CASSFNYNSPLHF
>.|TRBD1|TRBJ2-5|TRBV7-9
TGTGCCAGCAGACCGACTCCGGGACAGGGTGAGACCCAGTACTTC
CASRPTPGQGETQYF
>.|.|TRBJ1-1|TRBV14
TGTGCCAGCAGCCAAGAGAGAGGCGGTACTGAAGCTTTCTTT
CASSQERGGTEAFF
>.|TRBD2|TRBJ2-1|TRBV7-2
TGTGCCAGCAGCCCTAGAGTCAGACTAGCGGGGGGAAGTGAGCAGTTCTTC
CASSPRVRLAGGSEQFF
>.|.|TRBJ2-2|TRBV15
TGTGCCACCCGCCGAACAAGCGGGGAGCTGTTTTTT
CATRRTSGELFF
>.|.|TRBJ2-7|TRBV29-1
TGCAGCGTCCAGGGAAGTGCCTACGAGCAGTACTTC
CSVQGSAYEQYF
>.|.|TRBJ1-1|TRBV9
TGTGCCAGCAGCCCCTCCGGGTTCAATGAAGCTTTCTTT
CASSPSGFNEAFF
>.|.|TRBJ2-1|TRBV7-8
TGTGCCAGCAGCTTAGAACGTCGGTATTCACCTCCCCATGAGCAGTTCTTC
CASSLERRYSPPHEQFF
>.|TRBD1|TRBJ2-2|TRBV18
TGTGCCAGCTCACCCGGACAGGGGGCGACCGGGGAGCTGTTTTTT
CASSPGQGATGELFF
>.|.|TRBJ2-5|TRBV2
TGTGCCAGCAGAGCATTTTCCGGCGGGGCTCAAGAGACCCAGTACTTC
CASRAFSGGAQETQYF
>few|TRBD1|TRBJ2-7|TRBV5-8
TGTGCCAGCAGCCCAGGGACAGTTCCTTTCGTGGACGAGCAGTACTTC
CASSPGTVPFVDEQYF
>.|TRBD2|TRBJ2-5|TRBV29-1
TGCAGCGTTCTCGGGACTAGCGGGGGGGGGATGACCCAAGAGACCCAGTACTTC
CSVLGTSGGGMTQETQYF
>few|.|TRBJ1-5|TRBV4-1
TGCGCCAGCAGCCAAGAAGACAGAAGTCAGCCCCAGCATTTT
CASSQEDRSQPQHF
>.|TRBD2|TRBJ2-1|TRBV10-1
TGCGCCAGCAGTGTAAGCGGGGAGTCCTACAATGAGCAGTTCTTC
CASSVSGESYNEQFF
>.|TRBD1|TRBJ2-3|TRBV10-3
TGTGCCATCAGTGAGACAGGGGAGGATACGCAGTATTTT
CAISETGEDTQYF
>.|.|TRBJ1-5|TRBV6-5
TGTGCCAGCAGTCCGAGGACAGAATATCAGCCCCAGCATTTT
CASSPRTEYQPQHF
>few|.|TRBJ2-3|TRBV10-2
TGCGCCACCGTACAGGGCTCAACAGATACGCAGTATTTT
CATVQGSTDTQYF
>.|.|TRBJ1-5|TRBV10-1
TGCGCCAGCAGTGAGTCGGGAGTTCAGCCCCAGCATTTT
CASSESGVQPQHF
>.|.|TRBJ2-7|TRBV14
TGTGCCAGCAGCCGAGGCTACGAGCAGTACTTC
CASSRGYEQYF
>.|.|TRBJ1-6|TRBV5-4
TGTGCCAGCAGCGTGCTTGGGGGGGCGCTAAATTCACCCCTCCACTTT
CASSVLGGALNSPLHF
>few|TRBD2|TRBJ2-3|TRBV4-2
TGTGCCAGCAGCCAGGGAGGGGAGACAGATACGCAGTATTTT
CASSQGGETDTQYF
>.|TRBD1|TRBJ2-7|TRBV30
TGTGCCTGCCGGGACAGGGCCTACGAGCAGTACTTC
CACRDRAYEQYF
>.|TRBD2|TRBJ2-7|TRBV6-1
TGTGCCAGCGGGAGGGATCTTAGGGAGCAGTACTTC
CASGRDLREQYF
>.|.|TRBJ1-5|TRBV30
TGTGCCTGGACTCGGGAGGGAAGCAATCAGCCCCAGCATTTT
CAWTREGSNQPQHF